This T cell receptor (beta chain) was recovered during a study of blood T cell repertoires in COVID-19. The wider study: COVID-19 samples from acute and convalescent phases originated in the United States, Italy and Spain.

CDR1 and CDR2 (germline): GTSNPN, SVGIG (reference sequence). The CDR3 totals 13 residues. V was shortened by 4 bases and J by 8 bases, with 14 bases between the two germline ends. The protocol was immunoSEQ multiplex PCR, while the TCRdb copy is restricted to in-frame clones and leaves out a portion. The data contain approximately 160,000 clones, under 85% of them singletons. Input material: peripheral blood. The receptor's source is a woman older than 75 with acute or convalescent COVID-19. The gene calls are TRBV30 and TRBJ1-4; tentative D call: TRBD1 (5 bases). DNA of the CDR3: TGTGCCTGGACGGGAGGGGTAGGCGAAAAACTGTTTTTT. It codes for CAWTGGVGEKLFF.